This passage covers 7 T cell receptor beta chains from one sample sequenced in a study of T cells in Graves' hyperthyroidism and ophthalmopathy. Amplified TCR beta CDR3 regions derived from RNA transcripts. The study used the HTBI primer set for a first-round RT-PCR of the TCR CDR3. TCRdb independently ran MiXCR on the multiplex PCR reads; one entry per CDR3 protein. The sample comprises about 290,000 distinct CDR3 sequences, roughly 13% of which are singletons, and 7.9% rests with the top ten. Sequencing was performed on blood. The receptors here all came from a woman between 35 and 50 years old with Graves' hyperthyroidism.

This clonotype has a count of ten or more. The CDR3 DNA is TGCAGTGCTAGAAGACAGGGCGGGAATCAGCCCCAGCATTTT. Translated, it gives CSARRQGGNQPQHF. The V gene is TRBV20-1, the J gene TRBJ1-5, with 7 bases matching TRBD1. Per germline, CDR1 DFQATT and CDR2 SNEGSKA (reference sequence). J lost 4 bases, V lost 2 bases, and 5 bases had no gene match. CDR3 length equals 14 residues.

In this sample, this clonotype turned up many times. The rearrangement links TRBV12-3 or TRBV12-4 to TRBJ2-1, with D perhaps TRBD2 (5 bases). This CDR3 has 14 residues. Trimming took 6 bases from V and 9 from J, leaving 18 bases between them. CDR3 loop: CASSPGLHTREQFF. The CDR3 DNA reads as TGTGCCAGCAGCCCCGGACTTCATACACGTGAGCAGTTCTTC.

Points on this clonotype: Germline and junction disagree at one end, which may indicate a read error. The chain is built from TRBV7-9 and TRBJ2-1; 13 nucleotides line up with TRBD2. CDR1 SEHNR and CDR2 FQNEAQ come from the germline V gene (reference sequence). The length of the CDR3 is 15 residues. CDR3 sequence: CASSLTGTSGNVQFF. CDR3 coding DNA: TGTGCCAGCAGCTTGACCGGGACTAGCGGGAATGTGCAGTTCTTC.

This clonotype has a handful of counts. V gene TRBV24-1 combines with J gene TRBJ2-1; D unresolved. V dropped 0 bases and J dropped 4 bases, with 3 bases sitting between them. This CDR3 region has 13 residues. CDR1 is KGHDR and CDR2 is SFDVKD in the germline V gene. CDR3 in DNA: TGTGCCACCAGTGATTTGGATTACAATGAGCAGTTCTTC. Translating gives CATSDLDYNEQFF.

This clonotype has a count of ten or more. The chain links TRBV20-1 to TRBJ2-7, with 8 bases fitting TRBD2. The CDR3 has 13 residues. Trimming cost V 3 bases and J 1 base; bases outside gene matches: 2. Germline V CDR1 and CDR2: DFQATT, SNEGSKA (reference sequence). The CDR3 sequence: CSASVAGSYEQYF. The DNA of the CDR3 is TGCAGTGCTAGTGTAGCGGGATCCTACGAGCAGTACTTC.

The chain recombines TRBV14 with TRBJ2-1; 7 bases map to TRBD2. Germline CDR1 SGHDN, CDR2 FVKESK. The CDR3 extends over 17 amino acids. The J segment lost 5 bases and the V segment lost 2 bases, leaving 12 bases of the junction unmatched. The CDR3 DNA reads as TGTGCCAGCAGCCAATTGCCCGTGGCTAGCGGAAACAATGAGCAGTTCTTC. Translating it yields CASSQLPVASGNNEQFF.

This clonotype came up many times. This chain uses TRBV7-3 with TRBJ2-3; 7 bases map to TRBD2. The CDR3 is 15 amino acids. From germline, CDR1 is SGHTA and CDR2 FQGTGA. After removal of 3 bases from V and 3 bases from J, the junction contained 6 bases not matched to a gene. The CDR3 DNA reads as TGTGCCAGCAGCTTCAGAGCGGGACCGACAGATACGCAGTATTTT. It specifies CASSFRAGPTDTQYF.